This passage covers 14 T cell receptor beta chains from one sample sequenced in a study of early T cells in non-severe SARS-CoV-2 infection. TCRdb analysed the 5' RACE reads with MiXCR anew, one entry per CDR3 protein. This sample yields under 70,000 distinct CDR3 sequences, of which just under 15% are seen a single time; 9% to 10% belongs to the top ten. Sequencing was performed on whole blood, taken at baseline. Every receptor here comes from an adult who was a healthcare worker with PCR-confirmed SARS-CoV-2 infection or an uninfected control (not recorded which).

The gene calls are TRBV20-1 and TRBJ2-3; TRBD1 matches 7 bases. The germline V gene has CDR1 DFQATT and CDR2 SNEGSKA (reference sequence). The CDR3 sequence is 14 residues long. V shed 5 bases and J 2 bases; nucleotides not matched to a gene: 7. The CDR3 DNA reads as TGCAGTGCTTCACGACAGGGCAACACAGATACGCAGTATTTT. It is translated as CSASRQGNTDTQYF.

This clonotype was seen many times. The CDR3: CSVRRDRTYEQYF. The CDR3 bases are TGCAGCGTACGCCGGGACAGGACCTACGAGCAGTACTTC. The V gene is TRBV29-1, the J gene TRBJ2-7, with TRBD1 identical over 8 bases. V dropped 6 bases and J dropped 2; count of bases not matched to a gene: 6. Per the germline V gene, CDR1 is SQVTM and CDR2 is ANQGSEA. The CDR3 spans 13 residues.

This clonotype was seen a handful of times. This chain uses TRBV5-1 with TRBJ2-5, with 9 bases matching TRBD2. CDR1 is SGHRS and CDR2 is YFSETQ in the germline V gene. CDR3 length: 15 amino acids. The ends lost 2 bases at V and 3 bases at J; junction bases unmatched: 5. CDR3 DNA: TGCGCCAGCAGCTTCACGACTAGCGGTGAAGAGACCCAGTACTTC. It is translated as CASSFTTSGEETQYF.

The genes are TRBV12-3 or TRBV12-4 and TRBJ2-2, with D perhaps matching TRBD2 (6 bases). V lost 3 bases to trimming and J lost 6 bases, with 8 bases between them. CDR3 size: 13 residues. DNA of the CDR3: TGTGCCAGCAGTTTGGGGGGAGCCGGGGAGCTGTTTTTT. This sequence encodes CASSLGGAGELFF.

V is TRBV27 and J is TRBJ2-5; D ambiguous. Trimming left V 6 bases short and J 2 bases short, with 1 base between. Germline CDR1 is MNHEY and CDR2 is SMNVEV (reference sequence). There are 10 residues in the CDR3. The CDR3 DNA follows: TGTGCCAGCAGACAAGAGACCCAGTACTTC. This encodes CASRQETQYF.

J is TRBJ1-1 and V is TRBV20-1, with 7 bases fitting TRBD1. The CDR3 spans 11 residues. The V gene end was trimmed by 3 bases and the J gene end by 7 bases; junction bases not matched to a gene: 2. The V gene's germline CDR1 is DFQATT and CDR2 SNEGSKA (reference sequence). The CDR3 loop reads CSARYRGEAFF. Here the CDR3 DNA reads TGCAGTGCTAGGTACAGGGGTGAAGCTTTCTTT.

This clonotype was picked up many times. V and J are TRBV7-2 and TRBJ1-6; D ambiguous. Germline V CDR1 and CDR2: SGHTA, FQGNSA. The CDR3 is 16 residues long. V was pared by 0 bases and J by 5 bases, with 11 bases between. The DNA of the CDR3 is TGTGCCAGCAGCTTAGCGGCAGGCGGTAATAATTCACCCCTCCACTTT. Protein sequence: CASSLAAGGNNSPLHF. Filled out from reference TRBV7-2 and TRBJ1-6, the complete variable domain reads GAGVSQSPSNKVTEKGKDVELRCDPISGHTALYWYRQSLGQGLEFLIYFQGNSAPDKSGLPSDRFSAERTGGSVSTLTIQRTQQEDSAVYLCASSLAAGGNNSPLHFGNGTRLTVT.

This clonotype was observed a handful of times. The chain has TRBV3-1 and TRBJ1-6, with 7 bases that match TRBD1. There are 16 residues in the CDR3. The trim removed 1 base at V and 5 bases at J, leaving 5 bases unmatched. Germline loops: CDR1 LGHDT, CDR2 YNNKEL (reference sequence). The CDR3 is CASSQAGTADNSPLHF. The CDR3 region has the DNA TGTGCCAGCAGCCAAGCCGGGACAGCGGATAATTCACCCCTCCACTTT.

The chain links TRBV20-1 to TRBJ2-3; D assignment may be TRBD1 or TRBD2 (5 bases each). Germline V CDR1 and CDR2: DFQATT, SNEGSKA (reference sequence). This CDR3 spans 14 amino acids. The V end was cut by 2 bases, the J end by 0 bases, with 9 bases between. Here the CDR3 DNA reads TGCAGTGCTAGAAACGGGGACAGCACAGATACGCAGTATTTT. Translation: CSARNGDSTDTQYF.

The rearrangement links TRBV3-1 to TRBJ2-5, with TRBD1 identical over 7 bases. Germline values: CDR1 LGHDT, CDR2 YNNKEL (reference sequence). This CDR3 is built from 15 residues. V gave up 1 base and J gave up 5 bases; unmatched junction bases: 7. The CDR3 DNA sequence: TGTGCCAGCAGCCAAGTGAGAGGGGGCGCCGAGACCCAGTACTTC. This encodes CASSQVRGGAETQYF.

This clonotype showed up just a few times. This chain joins TRBV28 and TRBJ2-3; 8 bases are shared with TRBD2. V shed 6 bases and J 5 bases; nucleotides not matched to a gene: 13. Germline assignment: CDR1 MDHEN and CDR2 SYDVKM. The CDR3 runs 16 residues. The CDR3: CASSPPREGLGDTQYF. CDR3 sequence (DNA): TGTGCCAGCAGCCCACCCCGGGAGGGATTGGGAGATACGCAGTATTTT.

This clonotype has a count of ten or more. The V gene is TRBV25-1, the J gene TRBJ2-7; D is perhaps TRBD2 (6 bases). Germline V gene sequence: CDR1 MGHDK, CDR2 SYGVNS. The CDR3 totals 13 residues. V shed 4 bases and J shed 3 bases, with 10 bases lying between them. This chain's CDR3 is CASSGGLSYEQYF. Here the CDR3 DNA reads TGTGCCAGCAGTGGGGGACTTAGCTACGAGCAGTACTTC.

This chain uses TRBV5-1 with TRBJ2-6; 7 bases line up with TRBD2. V shed 4 bases and J 2 bases; nucleotides not matched to a gene: 6. This CDR3 has 16 residues. Germline loops: CDR1 SGHRS, CDR2 YFSETQ. The CDR3 here is CASSPSGIAGANVLTF. CDR3 bases: TGCGCCAGCAGCCCGAGCGGGATAGCTGGGGCCAACGTCCTGACTTTC.

The gene calls are TRBV28 and TRBJ1-2; no reliable D call. Trimming removed 3 bases from V and 4 bases from J, with 6 bases in between. The CDR3 loop spans 12 amino acids. Germline CDR1 reads MDHEN; CDR2 reads SYDVKM. The CDR3 DNA sequence: TGTGCCAGCAGTTTTAAGCGCTATGGCTACACCTTC. Amino acids: CASSFKRYGYTF.